This is a list of T cell receptor beta chains from one sample in a study of neurological immune-mediated disorders. TCRdb reprocessed the 5' RACE reads with MiXCR, giving one entry per CDR3 protein. The sample carries roughly 45,000 distinct CDR3 sequences, about an eighth recorded once. The sample taken for sequencing was PBMCs. These receptor sequences come from a male donor with HTLV-1-associated myelopathy (HAM/TSP). Both conserved end residues are part of each CDR3.

>TRBV5-6|TRBJ2-1|13
CASSPTSSYEQFF
>TRBV7-9|TRBJ2-1|15
CASSLALGGAYEQFF
>TRBV5-5|TRBJ2-7|16
CASSLVEGGDNYEQYF
>TRBV20-1|TRBJ2-3|17
CSARDPLAGGRTDTQYF
>TRBV5-1|TRBJ2-7|13
CASSLDSIYEQYF
>TRBV24-1|TRBJ2-1|18
CATSDPTLTGQGDNEQFF
>TRBV29-1|TRBJ1-1|12
CSVSPANTEAFF
>TRBV20-1|TRBJ1-2|12
CSASAQSGGYTF
>TRBV18|TRBJ1-5|14
CASSQGVGNQPQHF
>TRBV20-1|TRBJ2-5|12
CSARAPGETQYF
>TRBV6-2/TRBV6-3|TRBJ1-5|14
CASGWTGGNLPQHF
>TRBV28|TRBJ1-2|12
CASSPTGYGYTF
>TRBV5-1|TRBJ1-4|16
CASSPNQGQGEEKLFF
>TRBV12-3/TRBV12-4|TRBJ2-3|15
CASRGLAGGPDTQYF
>TRBV5-1|TRBJ2-5|14
CASSPVGSQETQYF
>TRBV20-1|TRBJ2-2|16
CSARARRRGGTGELFF
>TRBV27|TRBJ1-5|14
CASSLYYGNQPQHF